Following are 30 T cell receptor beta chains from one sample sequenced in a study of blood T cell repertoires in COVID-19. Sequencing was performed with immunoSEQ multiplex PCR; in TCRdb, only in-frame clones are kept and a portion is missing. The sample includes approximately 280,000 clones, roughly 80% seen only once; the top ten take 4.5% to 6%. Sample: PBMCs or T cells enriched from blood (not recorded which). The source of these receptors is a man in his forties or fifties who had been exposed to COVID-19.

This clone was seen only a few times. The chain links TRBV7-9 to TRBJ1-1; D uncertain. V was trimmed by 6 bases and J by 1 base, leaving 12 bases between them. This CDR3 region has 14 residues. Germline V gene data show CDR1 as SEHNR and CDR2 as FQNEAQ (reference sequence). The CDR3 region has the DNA TGTGCCAGCAGGGATCCGGCGGGGAACACTGAAGCTTTCTTT. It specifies CASRDPAGNTEAFF.

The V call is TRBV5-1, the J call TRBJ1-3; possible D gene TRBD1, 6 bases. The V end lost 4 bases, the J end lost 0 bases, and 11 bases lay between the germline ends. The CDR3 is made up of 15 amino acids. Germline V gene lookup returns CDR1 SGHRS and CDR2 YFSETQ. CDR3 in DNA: TGCGCCAGCAGCCCCTGGACAGACTCTGGAAACACCATATATTTT. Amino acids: CASSPWTDSGNTIYF.

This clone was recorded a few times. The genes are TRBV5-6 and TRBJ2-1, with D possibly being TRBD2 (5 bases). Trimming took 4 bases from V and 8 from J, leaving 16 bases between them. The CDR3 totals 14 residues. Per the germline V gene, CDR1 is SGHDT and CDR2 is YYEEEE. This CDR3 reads CASSPPVASYEQFF. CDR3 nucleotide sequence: TGTGCCAGCAGCCCCCCAGTGGCTAGCTATGAGCAGTTCTTC.

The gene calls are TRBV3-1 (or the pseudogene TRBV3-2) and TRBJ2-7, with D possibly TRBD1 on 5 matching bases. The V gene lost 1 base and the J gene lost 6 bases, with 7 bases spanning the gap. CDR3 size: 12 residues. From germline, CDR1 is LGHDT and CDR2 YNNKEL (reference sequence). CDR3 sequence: CASSQAGREQYF. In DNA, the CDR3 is TGTGCCAGCAGCCAAGCAGGGCGCGAGCAGTACTTC.

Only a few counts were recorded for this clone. CDR3 DNA: TGCAGTGCCAGACAGTTAAAGGGCTACACCTTC. The encoded protein is CSARQLKGYTF. The V gene is TRBV20-1, the J gene TRBJ1-2; D may be TRBD1 (5 bases). Germline V gene sequence: CDR1 DFQATT, CDR2 SNEGSKA (reference sequence). V shed 6 bases and J shed 8 bases, with 13 bases lying between them. The CDR3 extends over 11 amino acids.

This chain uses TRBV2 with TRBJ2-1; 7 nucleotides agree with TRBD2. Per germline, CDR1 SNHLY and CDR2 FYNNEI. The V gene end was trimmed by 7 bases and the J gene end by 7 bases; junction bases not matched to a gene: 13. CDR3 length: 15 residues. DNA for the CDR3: TGTGCCAGCAATGCCATAGCGGGCCTTAGGAATGAGCAGTTCTTC. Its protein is CASNAIAGLRNEQFF.

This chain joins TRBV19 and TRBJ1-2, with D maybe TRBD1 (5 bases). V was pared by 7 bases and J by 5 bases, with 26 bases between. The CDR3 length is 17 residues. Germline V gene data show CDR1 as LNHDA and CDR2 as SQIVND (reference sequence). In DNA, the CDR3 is TGTGCCAGTACAGAGGAGCCATCAGGGCTTTTGCTATATGGCTACACCTTC. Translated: CASTEEPSGLLLYGYTF.

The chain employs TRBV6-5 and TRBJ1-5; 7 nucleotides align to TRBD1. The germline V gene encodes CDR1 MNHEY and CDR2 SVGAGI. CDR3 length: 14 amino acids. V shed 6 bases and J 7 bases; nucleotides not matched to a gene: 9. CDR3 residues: CASRDHRGRQPQHF. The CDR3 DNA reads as TGTGCCAGCAGGGACCACAGGGGACGACAGCCCCAGCATTTT.

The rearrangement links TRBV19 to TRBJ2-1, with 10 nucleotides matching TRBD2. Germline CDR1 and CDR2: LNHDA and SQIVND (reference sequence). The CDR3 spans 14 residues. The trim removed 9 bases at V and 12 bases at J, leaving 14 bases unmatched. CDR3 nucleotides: TGTGCCAGCTCTAGCGGGAGCGCTCGACAGTTGCAGTTCTTC. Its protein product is CASSSGSARQLQFF. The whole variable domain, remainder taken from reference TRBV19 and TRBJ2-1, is DGGITQSPKYLFRKEGQNVTLSCEQNLNHDAMYWYRQDPGQGLRLIYYSQIVNDFQKGDIAEGYSVSREKKESFPLTVTSAQKNPTAFYLCASSSGSARQLQFFGPGTRLTVL.

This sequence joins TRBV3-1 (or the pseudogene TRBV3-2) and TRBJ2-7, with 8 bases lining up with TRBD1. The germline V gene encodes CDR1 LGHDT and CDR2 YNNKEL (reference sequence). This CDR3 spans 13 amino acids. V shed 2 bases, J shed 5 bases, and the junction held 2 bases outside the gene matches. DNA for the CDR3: TGTGCCAGCAGCCAACTGACAGGGGACGAGCAGTACTTC. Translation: CASSQLTGDEQYF.

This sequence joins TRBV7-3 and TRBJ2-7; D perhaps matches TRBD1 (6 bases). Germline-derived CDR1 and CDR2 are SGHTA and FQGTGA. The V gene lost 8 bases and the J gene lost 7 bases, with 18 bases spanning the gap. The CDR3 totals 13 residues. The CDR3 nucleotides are TGTGCCAGCGCGGCAGGGGAAGTGAATGAGCAGTACTTC. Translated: CASAAGEVNEQYF.

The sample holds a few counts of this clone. This CDR3 is CASSSDPEGKLFF. The CDR3 DNA reads TGTGCCAGCTCCTCGGACCCGGAGGGAAAACTGTTTTTT. The gene calls are TRBV18 and TRBJ1-4, with no clear D. V lost 6 bases, J lost 10 bases, and 15 bases lay in between. CDR3 length: 13 amino acids. Germline V CDR1 and CDR2: KGHSH, LQKENI. The full variable domain, in which reference TRBV18 and TRBJ1-4 provide the parts outside the CDR3, is NAGVMQNPRHLVRRRGQEARLRCSPMKGHSHVYWYRQLPEEGLKFMVYLQKENIIDESGMPKERFSAEFPKEGPSILRIQQVVRGDSAAYFCASSSDPEGKLFFGSGTQLSVL.

CDR3 nucleotide sequence: TGTGCCAGCAGTTTACAGGGGGCGAACACTGAAGCTTTCTTT. This gives the protein CASSLQGANTEAFF. The rearrangement uses TRBV6-5 and TRBJ1-1, with 9 positions matching TRBD1. V was clipped by 4 bases and J by 1 base; unmatched bases: 1. CDR3 length: 14 residues. Germline-derived CDR1 and CDR2 are MNHEY and SVGAGI.

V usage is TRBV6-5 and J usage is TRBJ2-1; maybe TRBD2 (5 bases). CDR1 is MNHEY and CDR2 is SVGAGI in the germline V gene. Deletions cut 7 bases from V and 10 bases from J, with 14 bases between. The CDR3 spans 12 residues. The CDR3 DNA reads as TGTGCCAGCAAGGAGGCCAACCCCGAGCAGTTCTTC. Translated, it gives CASKEANPEQFF.

The DNA for the CDR3 is TGTGCTAGTGGTTTGGCCGGGACTAGCGGGAGGGCCGGTTCCTACGAGCAGTACTTC. This codes for CASGLAGTSGRAGSYEQYF. The chain uses TRBV12-5 and TRBJ2-7, with TRBD2 matching over 16 bases. This CDR3 has 19 amino acids. CDR1 is LGHNT and CDR2 is FRNRAP in the germline V gene. Trimming cost V 1 base and J 1 base; bases outside gene matches: 7. Full variable domain (rest looked up from reference TRBV12-5 and TRBJ2-7): DARVTQTPRHKVTEMGQEVTMRCQPILGHNTVFWYRQTMMQGLELLAYFRNRAPLDDSGMPKDRFSAEMPDATLATLKIQPSEPRDSAVYFCASGLAGTSGRAGSYEQYFGPGTRLTVT.

The CDR3 coding sequence is TGCGCCAACTTAGCGGGAGTATCGGAGACCCAGTACTTC. This codes for CANLAGVSETQYF. The chain links TRBV5-1 to TRBJ2-5; 9 bases match TRBD2. V lost 9 bases to trimming and J lost 5 bases; unmatched junction nucleotides: 8. This CDR3 contains 13 residues. Germline V lookup: CDR1 SGHRS, CDR2 YFSETQ.

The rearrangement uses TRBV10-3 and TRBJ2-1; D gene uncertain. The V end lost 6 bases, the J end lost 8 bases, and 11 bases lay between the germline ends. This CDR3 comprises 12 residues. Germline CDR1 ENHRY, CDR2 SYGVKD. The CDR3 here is CAIRAASDEQFF. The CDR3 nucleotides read TGTGCCATCAGGGCAGCAAGCGATGAGCAGTTCTTC.

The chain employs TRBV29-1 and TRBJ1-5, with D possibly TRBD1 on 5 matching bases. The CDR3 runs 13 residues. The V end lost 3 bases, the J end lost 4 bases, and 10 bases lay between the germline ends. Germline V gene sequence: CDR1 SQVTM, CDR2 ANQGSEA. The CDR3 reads CSVDQGRNQPQHF. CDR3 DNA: TGCAGCGTTGATCAGGGTCGGAATCAGCCCCAGCATTTT.

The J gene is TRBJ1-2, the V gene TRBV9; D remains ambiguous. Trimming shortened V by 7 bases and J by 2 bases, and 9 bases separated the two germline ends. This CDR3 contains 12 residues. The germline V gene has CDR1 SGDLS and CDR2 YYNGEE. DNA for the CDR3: TGTGCCAGCCTCGGGGAAAACTATGGCTACACCTTC. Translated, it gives CASLGENYGYTF.

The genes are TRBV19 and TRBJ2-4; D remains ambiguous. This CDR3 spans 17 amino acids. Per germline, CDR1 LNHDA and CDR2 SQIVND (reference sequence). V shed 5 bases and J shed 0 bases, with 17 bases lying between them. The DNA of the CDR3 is TGTGCCAGTAGTCCTACTCGGTCCACCCTAGCCAAAAACATTCAGTACTTC. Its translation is CASSPTRSTLAKNIQYF.

In nucleotides, the CDR3 is TGTGCCAGCAGCCCGGACGGGACATCCAAAGCTTTCTTT. Protein product: CASSPDGTSKAFF. The chain couples TRBV3-1 (or the pseudogene TRBV3-2) to TRBJ1-1, with D possibly being TRBD1 (6 bases). The V gene lost 4 bases and the J gene lost 9 bases, with 15 bases spanning the gap. Looked up from germline, CDR1 is LGHDT and CDR2 is YNNKEL (reference sequence). The CDR3 runs to 13 residues.

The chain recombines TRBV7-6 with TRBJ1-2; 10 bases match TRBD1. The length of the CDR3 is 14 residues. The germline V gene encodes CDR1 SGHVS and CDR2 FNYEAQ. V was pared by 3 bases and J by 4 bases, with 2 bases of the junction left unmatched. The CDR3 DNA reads TGTGCCAGCAGCTTGGGACAGGGGTTCTATGGCTACACCTTC. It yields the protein CASSLGQGFYGYTF.

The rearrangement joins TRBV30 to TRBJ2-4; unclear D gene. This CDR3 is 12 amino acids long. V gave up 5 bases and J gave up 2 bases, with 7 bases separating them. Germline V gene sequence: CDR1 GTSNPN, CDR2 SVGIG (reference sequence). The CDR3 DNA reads TGTGCCTGGGACAATACCAAAAACATTCAGTACTTC. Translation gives CAWDNTKNIQYF.

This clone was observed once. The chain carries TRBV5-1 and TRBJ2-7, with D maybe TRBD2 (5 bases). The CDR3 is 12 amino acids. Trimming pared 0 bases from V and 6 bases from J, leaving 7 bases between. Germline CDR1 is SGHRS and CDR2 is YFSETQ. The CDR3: CASSLGEIEQYF. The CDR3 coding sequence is TGCGCCAGCAGCTTGGGGGAGATCGAGCAGTACTTC.

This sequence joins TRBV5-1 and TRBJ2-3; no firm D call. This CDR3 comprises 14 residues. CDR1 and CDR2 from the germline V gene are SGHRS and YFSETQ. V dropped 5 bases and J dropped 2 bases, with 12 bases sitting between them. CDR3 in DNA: TGCGCCAGCAGGATGCCGGAGAACACAGATACGCAGTATTTT. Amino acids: CASRMPENTDTQYF.

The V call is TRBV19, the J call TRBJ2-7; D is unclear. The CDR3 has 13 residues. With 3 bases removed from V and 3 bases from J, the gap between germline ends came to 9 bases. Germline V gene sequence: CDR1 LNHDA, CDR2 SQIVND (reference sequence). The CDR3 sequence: CASSMNRDYEQYF. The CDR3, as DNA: TGTGCCAGTAGTATGAACAGAGACTACGAGCAGTACTTC.

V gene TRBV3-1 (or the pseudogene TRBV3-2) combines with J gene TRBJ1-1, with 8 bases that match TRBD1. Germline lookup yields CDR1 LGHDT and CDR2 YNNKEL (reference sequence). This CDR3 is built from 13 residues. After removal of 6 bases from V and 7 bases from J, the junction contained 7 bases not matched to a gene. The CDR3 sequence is CASSQGASYEAFF. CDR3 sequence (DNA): TGTGCCAGCAGTCAGGGGGCGTCATATGAAGCTTTCTTT.

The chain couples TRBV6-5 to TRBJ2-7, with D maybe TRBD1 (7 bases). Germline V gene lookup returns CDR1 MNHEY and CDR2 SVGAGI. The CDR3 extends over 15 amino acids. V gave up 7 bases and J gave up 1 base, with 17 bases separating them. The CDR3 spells CASTEEGQISYEQYF. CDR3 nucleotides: TGTGCCAGCACCGAGGAGGGACAGATTTCCTACGAGCAGTACTTC.

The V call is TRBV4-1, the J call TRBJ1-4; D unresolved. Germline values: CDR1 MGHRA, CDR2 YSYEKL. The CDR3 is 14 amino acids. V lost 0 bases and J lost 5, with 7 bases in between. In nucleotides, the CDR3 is TGCGCCAGCAGCCAAGATTTCGGGAATGAAAAACTGTTTTTT. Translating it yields CASSQDFGNEKLFF.

As DNA, the CDR3 is TGTGCCAGCAGCCCGATACAGAGTAGCAATCAGCCCCAGCATTTT. It specifies CASSPIQSSNQPQHF. The J gene is TRBJ1-5, the V gene TRBV7-6; D remains ambiguous. Per germline, CDR1 SGHVS and CDR2 FNYEAQ. Between the trimmed V and J ends, which lost 5 bases and 0 bases, there was a span of 11 bases. The CDR3 length is 15 residues.